This T cell receptor (beta chain) emerged from a study of vaccination effects on CD4 cells after COVID-19. Overall study findings and caveats: Limitations: small convalescent group and missing early post-infection timepoints.

The method was immunoSEQ multiplex PCR; TCRdb's version includes in-frame clones alone and lacks a portion of them. The data contain roughly 68,000 clones, around 70% of them singletons. Expansion of antigen-specific CD4+ T cells with viral peptide pools was carried out by the ViraFEST assay before sequencing. Investigators separated out CD4+ T cells once about 10 days of culture had passed. Each person got two doses of an mRNA SARS-CoV-2 vaccine, BNT162b2 or mRNA-1273. Each culture well received about 2 million PBMC. These cells were then cultured in IMDM with roughly 9 IU/ml IL-2 and 10 ug/ml peptides. The germline V gene encodes CDR1 MDHEN and CDR2 SYDVKM. With V trimmed by 6 bases and J by 4 bases, 5 bases remained unmatched. The CDR3 totals 13 residues. This clone is a singleton in its sample. Its target is not known.

The receptor's source is a human donor who received a COVID-19 vaccine. The chain has TRBV28 and TRBJ1-2; 7 bases align to TRBD1. The sequencing here drew on CD4+ T cells from PBMCs cultured with HCoV-229E spike peptides, taken after COVID-19 vaccination. Written as DNA, the CDR3 is TGTGCCAGCAGACCTGGGACAGCCTATGGCTACACCTTC. It encodes CASRPGTAYGYTF.